These 25 T cell receptor beta chains came from one sample sequenced in a study of blood T cell repertoires in COVID-19. Produced via immunoSEQ multiplex PCR; TCRdb's table is partial and in-frame only. The repertoire holds approximately 270,000 clones, with 70% to 85% as singletons. Material for sequencing was peripheral blood. The receptors shown here come from a human donor with COVID-19, enrolled during active disease. The donor label of this sample is uncertain.

V is TRBV9 and J is TRBJ2-7; D remains unclear. V was pared by 0 bases and J by 0 bases, with 7 bases between. Germline loops: CDR1 SGDLS, CDR2 YYNGEE. The CDR3 sequence is 14 residues long. CDR3: CASSVGQASYEQYF. The CDR3 nucleotides read TGTGCCAGCAGCGTAGGGCAGGCCTCCTACGAGCAGTACTTC.

This sequence joins TRBV7-3 and TRBJ2-5; TRBD1 matches 7 bases. Per germline, CDR1 SGHTA and CDR2 FQGTGA. The trim removed 5 bases at V and 0 bases at J, leaving 3 bases unmatched. There are 14 residues in the CDR3. CDR3 in DNA: TGTGCCAGCAGCCCGGACAGGTACCAAGAGACCCAGTACTTC. Translated: CASSPDRYQETQYF.

This clone occurred a few times. The V gene is TRBV19, the J gene TRBJ1-1, with D possibly matching TRBD1 (5 bases). CDR1 LNHDA and CDR2 SQIVND come from the germline V gene (reference sequence). V was clipped by 2 bases and J by 1 base, with 8 bases between them. The CDR3 consists of 14 residues. The CDR3 DNA reads TGTGCCAGTAGTATAAGTAGGGGGAACACTGAAGCTTTCTTT. Translation gives CASSISRGNTEAFF.

This chain uses TRBV28 with TRBJ1-5; 9 positions agree with TRBD1. J lost 4 bases, V lost 5 bases, and 15 bases had no gene match. In germline, CDR1 is MDHEN, CDR2 SYDVKM. CDR3 length: 18 residues. The CDR3 coding sequence is TGTGCCAGCAGTAGTGATAGGGACAGGGCCCTCTTTAATCAGCCCCAGCATTTT. Encoded protein: CASSSDRDRALFNQPQHF.

J is TRBJ2-2 and V is TRBV5-1; TRBD2 aligns across 7 bases. V shed 1 base, J shed 3 bases, and the junction held 9 bases outside the gene matches. The CDR3 totals 17 residues. In germline, CDR1 is SGHRS, CDR2 YFSETQ. CDR3 sequence: CASSLYGPSGHTGELFF. CDR3 coding DNA: TGCGCCAGCAGCTTGTATGGGCCTAGCGGTCACACCGGGGAGCTGTTTTTT.

The rearrangement links TRBV7-9 to TRBJ2-3, with 7 bases that match TRBD2. J was trimmed by 2 bases and V by 2 bases; bases with no gene match: 13. This CDR3 is built from 18 residues. The germline gives CDR1 SEHNR, CDR2 FQNEAQ (reference sequence). The CDR3 is CASSLSEGLAVNTDTQYF. CDR3 DNA: TGTGCCAGCAGCTTATCAGAAGGCCTAGCGGTTAACACAGATACGCAGTATTTT.

V and J are TRBV7-9 and TRBJ2-3, with D possibly being TRBD2 (6 bases). CDR3 length: 14 amino acids. Trimming removed 1 base from V and 12 bases from J, with 17 bases in between. CDR1 and CDR2 (germline): SEHNR, FQNEAQ (reference sequence). Written as DNA, the CDR3 is TGTGCCAGCAGCTTAGGAGGACTAACGAGTGTTCAGTATTTT. Translating it yields CASSLGGLTSVQYF.

The J gene is TRBJ2-5, the V gene TRBV5-6; 10 bases are a match to TRBD1. Per germline, CDR1 SGHDT and CDR2 YYEEEE. This CDR3 has 14 residues. V was pared by 4 bases and J by 4 bases, with 4 bases of the junction left unmatched. CDR3 sequence: CASSAGTGAETQYF. In nucleotides, the CDR3 is TGTGCCAGCAGCGCCGGGACAGGGGCAGAGACCCAGTACTTC.

CDR3 protein: CASSLTVQETQYF. DNA for the CDR3: TGTGCCAGTAGCTTAACGGTACAAGAGACCCAGTACTTC. The gene calls are TRBV19 and TRBJ2-5; D ambiguous. The CDR3 is made up of 13 amino acids. Deletions cut 6 bases from V and 2 bases from J, with 10 bases between. Germline loops: CDR1 LNHDA, CDR2 SQIVND (reference sequence).

The chain has TRBV9 and TRBJ2-3; tentative D call: TRBD2 (6 bases). Germline-derived CDR1 and CDR2 are SGDLS and YYNGEE. Trimming stripped 6 bases from V and 3 bases from J, with 11 bases between. This CDR3 comprises 13 residues. This CDR3 is CASTRGITDTQYF. The CDR3 DNA follows: TGTGCCAGCACGCGGGGAATAACAGATACGCAGTATTTT.

The rearrangement links TRBV7-9 to TRBJ2-7; 7 bases agree with TRBD1. V was clipped by 4 bases and J by 2 bases; unmatched bases: 5. The CDR3 totals 14 residues. The germline V gene encodes CDR1 SEHNR and CDR2 FQNEAQ (reference sequence). Here the CDR3 reads CASSSRQGAYEQYF. For the CDR3, the DNA is TGTGCCAGCAGCTCAAGACAGGGCGCCTACGAGCAGTACTTC.

The gene calls are TRBV10-2 and TRBJ1-1, with 11 nucleotides matching TRBD1. CDR1 is WSHSY and CDR2 is SAAADI in the germline V gene. The J segment lost 1 base and the V segment lost 6 bases, leaving 7 bases of the junction unmatched. The CDR3 sequence is 16 residues long. The CDR3 DNA is TGCGCCAGCAGCGATCGGACAGGGGGCTGGAACACTGAAGCTTTCTTT. Its translation: CASSDRTGGWNTEAFF.

V and J are TRBV30 and TRBJ2-5; possibly TRBD2 for D (5 bases). V lost 0 bases and J 4 bases, leaving 15 bases between the germline ends. Germline assignment: CDR1 GTSNPN and CDR2 SVGIG (reference sequence). The CDR3 consists of 15 residues. The CDR3 here is CAWSVAYGGGETQYF. CDR3 DNA: TGTGCCTGGAGTGTAGCTTACGGAGGTGGAGAGACCCAGTACTTC.

V usage is TRBV5-4 and J usage is TRBJ1-4; D gene uncertain. The CDR3 extends over 16 amino acids. V was cut by 4 bases and J by 8 bases, with 21 bases left in between. The germline CDR1 and CDR2 sequences are SGHNT and YYREEE (reference sequence). CDR3 residues: CASSPTSDHRGEKLFF. Here the CDR3 DNA reads TGTGCCAGCAGCCCAACTAGTGACCACCGAGGGGAAAAACTGTTTTTT.

The V gene is TRBV28, the J gene TRBJ1-5, with 8 bases fitting TRBD1. V dropped 2 bases and J dropped 3; count of bases not matched to a gene: 6. Germline CDR1 MDHEN, CDR2 SYDVKM. The CDR3 totals 16 residues. The CDR3 DNA is TGTGCCAGCAGTTTAGGGGGACAGGCCCCCAATCAGCCCCAGCATTTT. Amino acids: CASSLGGQAPNQPQHF.

The V and J genes are TRBV7-8 and TRBJ1-2; 8 bases line up with TRBD1. The trim removed 1 base at V and 5 bases at J, leaving 12 bases unmatched. Germline values: CDR1 SGHVS, CDR2 FQNEAQ. The CDR3 contains 17 residues. As DNA, the CDR3 is TGTGCCAGCAGCTTAGTCCCGGATCCAGGGGGCATGTATGGCTACACCTTC. This gives the protein CASSLVPDPGGMYGYTF. Full variable domain (remainder filled in from reference TRBV7-8 and TRBJ1-2): GAGVSQSPRYKVAKRGQDVALRCDPISGHVSLFWYQQALGQGPEFLTYFQNEAQLDKSGLPSDRFFAERPEGSVSTLKIQRTQQEDSAVYLCASSLVPDPGGMYGYTFGSGTRLTVV.

This chain links TRBV5-1 with TRBJ2-1; 13 nucleotides agree with TRBD2. There are 15 residues in the CDR3. The germline V gene has CDR1 SGHRS and CDR2 YFSETQ. V gave up 7 bases and J gave up 5 bases; unmatched junction bases: 6. CDR3 sequence (DNA): TGCGCCAGCCAGGGACTAGCGGGATCGGACAATGAGCAGTTCTTC. Translated, it gives CASQGLAGSDNEQFF. Full variable domain (rest looked up from reference TRBV5-1 and TRBJ2-1): KAGVTQTPRYLIKTRGQQVTLSCSPISGHRSVSWYQQTPGQGLQFLFEYFSETQRNKGNFPGRFSGRQFSNSRSEMNVSTLELGDSALYLCASQGLAGSDNEQFFGPGTRLTVL.

J is TRBJ2-7 and V is TRBV29-1; TRBD2 agrees at 9 bases. CDR1 and CDR2 (germline): SQVTM, ANQGSEA. The CDR3 totals 13 residues. The V gene end was trimmed by 4 bases and the J gene end by 6 bases; junction bases not matched to a gene: 7. CDR3 bases: TGCAGCGTTGTCCAAGTAGCGGGAGTCGAGCAGTACTTC. Protein product: CSVVQVAGVEQYF.

This sequence joins TRBV9 and TRBJ2-3, with D possibly matching TRBD2 (5 bases). The CDR3 extends over 14 amino acids. In germline, CDR1 is SGDLS, CDR2 YYNGEE. The germline V and J ends were trimmed by 0 bases and 0 bases, with 5 bases remaining between them. The CDR3 spells CASSVAGSTDTQYF. DNA of the CDR3: TGTGCCAGCAGCGTAGCGGGAAGCACAGATACGCAGTATTTT.

V gene TRBV6-1 combines with J gene TRBJ1-2; 11 nucleotides agree with TRBD1. V shed 3 bases and J 8 bases; nucleotides not matched to a gene: 5. This CDR3 is 14 amino acids long. Germline V gene lookup returns CDR1 MNHNS and CDR2 SASEGT. The CDR3 DNA reads as TGTGCCAGCAGTGACCGGACAGGGGGCAGGGGCTACACCTTC. It specifies CASSDRTGGRGYTF.

The chain is built from TRBV11-2 and TRBJ1-1; no reliable D call. The CDR3 has 13 residues. The V end lost 1 base, the J end lost 7 bases, and 10 bases lay between the germline ends. Germline V gene lookup returns CDR1 SGHAT and CDR2 FQNNGV. The CDR3 DNA reads TGTGCCAGCAGCTTAGCTGGAGGGATTGAAGCTTTCTTT. The encoded protein is CASSLAGGIEAFF.

The sample holds a few counts of this clone. The chain carries TRBV28 and TRBJ2-1, with 14 nucleotides matching TRBD2. Germline values: CDR1 MDHEN, CDR2 SYDVKM. This CDR3 has 23 residues. V lost 1 base to trimming and J lost 0 bases; unmatched junction nucleotides: 17. The CDR3 here is CASSLSGLALQTSGRVSYNEQFF. The CDR3 DNA sequence: TGTGCCAGCAGTTTATCGGGACTGGCCCTTCAGACTAGCGGGAGGGTCTCCTACAATGAGCAGTTCTTC.

V and J are TRBV27 and TRBJ1-1; 10 positions agree with TRBD1. The V gene end was trimmed by 6 bases and the J gene end by 9 bases; junction bases not matched to a gene: 16. The CDR3 is 16 amino acids. From germline, CDR1 is MNHEY and CDR2 SMNVEV (reference sequence). The CDR3 sequence: CASSSRIGTGVSQAFF. CDR3 DNA sequence: TGTGCCAGCAGCTCCCGGATCGGGACAGGGGTTTCCCAAGCTTTCTTT.

V usage is TRBV4-3 and J usage is TRBJ1-2; 7 bases map to TRBD1. V lost 0 bases to trimming and J lost 7 bases; unmatched junction nucleotides: 11. CDR1 LGHNA and CDR2 YSLEER come from the germline V gene. This CDR3 is 16 amino acids long. The CDR3 spells CASSQDRRQGVRGYTF. CDR3 coding DNA: TGCGCCAGCAGCCAAGACCGTCGTCAGGGGGTGCGTGGCTACACCTTC.

V gene TRBV20-1 combines with J gene TRBJ2-7, with 10 nucleotides matching TRBD1. The CDR3 has 14 residues. V shed 3 bases and J 3 bases; nucleotides not matched to a gene: 5. Germline V CDR1 and CDR2: DFQATT, SNEGSKA (reference sequence). The CDR3 sequence: CSASVGTGVYEQYF. CDR3 in DNA: TGCAGTGCTAGTGTGGGGACAGGGGTCTACGAGCAGTACTTC.